Below, one TCR beta chain is given with its context. The data were produced by immunoSEQ multiplex PCR, yet TCRdb's version contains in-frame clones alone and is incomplete. The table has roughly 110,000 clones, about four fifths seen once; the top ten hold roughly 4.6%. The record originates from a study of blood T cell repertoires in COVID-19. On the study more broadly: From T cells, B-cell-depleted T cells, or PBMCs came the material, which was cDNA or gDNA.

Trimming at V came to 0 bases and at J to 5 bases, leaving 13 bases not matched to a gene. Germline V gene sequence: CDR1 KGHSH, CDR2 LQKENI. This CDR3 has 20 amino acids. The sample taken for sequencing was peripheral blood. The chain combines TRBV18 with TRBJ2-3; TRBD2 agrees at 14 bases. The sequence derives from a human donor in a cohort sampled during active COVID-19. The CDR3 sequence: CASSPPTSGRAGVGRDTQYF. The CDR3 DNA reads TGTGCCAGCTCACCACCGACTAGCGGGAGGGCCGGGGTGGGTCGAGATACGCAGTATTTT. Looking up the rest from reference TRBV18 and TRBJ2-3 gives the full variable domain: NAGVMQNPRHLVRRRGQEARLRCSPMKGHSHVYWYRQLPEEGLKFMVYLQKENIIDESGMPKERFSAEFPKEGPSILRIQQVVRGDSAAYFCASSPPTSGRAGVGRDTQYFGPGTRLTVL.